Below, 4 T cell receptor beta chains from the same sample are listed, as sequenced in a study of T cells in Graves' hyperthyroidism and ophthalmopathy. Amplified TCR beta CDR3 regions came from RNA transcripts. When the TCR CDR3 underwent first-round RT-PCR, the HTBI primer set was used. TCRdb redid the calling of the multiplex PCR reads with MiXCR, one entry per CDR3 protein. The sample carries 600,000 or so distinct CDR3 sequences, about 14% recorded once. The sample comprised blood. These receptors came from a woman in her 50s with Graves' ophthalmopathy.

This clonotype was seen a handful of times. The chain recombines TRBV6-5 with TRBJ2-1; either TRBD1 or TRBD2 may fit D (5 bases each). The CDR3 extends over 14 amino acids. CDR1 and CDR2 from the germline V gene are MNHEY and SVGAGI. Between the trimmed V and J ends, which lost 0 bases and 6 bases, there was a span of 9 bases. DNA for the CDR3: TGTGCCAGCAGTTACTCCGAGGGGTCCAATGAGCAGTTCTTC. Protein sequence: CASSYSEGSNEQFF.

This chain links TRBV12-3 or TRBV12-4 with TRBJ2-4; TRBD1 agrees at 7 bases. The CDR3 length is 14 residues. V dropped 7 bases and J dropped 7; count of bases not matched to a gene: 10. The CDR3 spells CASTETGSRNIQYF. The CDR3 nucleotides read TGTGCCAGCACCGAGACAGGGTCCAGGAACATTCAGTACTTC.

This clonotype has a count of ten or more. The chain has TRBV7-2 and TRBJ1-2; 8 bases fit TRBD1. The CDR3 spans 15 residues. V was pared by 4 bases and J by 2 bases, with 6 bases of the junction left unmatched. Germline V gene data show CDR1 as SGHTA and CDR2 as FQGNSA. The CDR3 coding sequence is TGTGCCAGCAGCTCTAACAGGGGGTTCAACTATGGCTACACCTTC. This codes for CASSSNRGFNYGYTF.

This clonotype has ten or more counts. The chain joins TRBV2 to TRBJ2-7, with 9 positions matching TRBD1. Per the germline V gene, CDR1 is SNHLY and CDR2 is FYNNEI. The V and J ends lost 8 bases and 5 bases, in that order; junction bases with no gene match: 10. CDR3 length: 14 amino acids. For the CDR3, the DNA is TGTGCCAGCGACGATGCCGGGACAGGGAACGAGCAGTACTTC. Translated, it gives CASDDAGTGNEQYF.